Listed below are T cell receptor beta chains from one sample, sequenced in a study of beta chain features in type 1 diabetes. Profiled with immunoSEQ multiplex PCR; TCRdb holds only in-frame clones, not every one. This table holds about 160,000 clones, less than 9.5% found once. The specimen sequenced was central memory CD4+ T cells from blood. The source of these receptors is a woman between 40 and 50 years old with type 1 diabetes. Each CDR3 is given with its conserved first and last residue. Fields, in order: CDR3 protein, CDR3 DNA, clone size, J gene, V gene, D gene. D genes are given only for firm matches. Clone size, where shown, is once, few, many, or a class for clones that have expanded.

CDR3 protein: CASSFTSANYGYTF
CDR3 DNA: TGTGCCAGCAGCTTCACCTCAGCTAACTATGGCTACACCTTC
clone size: few
J gene: TRBJ1-2
V gene: TRBV5-4
D gene: NA

CDR3 protein: CASSSGQGSEAFF
CDR3 DNA: TGTGCCAGCAGTTCAGGACAGGGCTCTGAAGCTTTCTTT
clone size: few
J gene: TRBJ1-1
V gene: TRBV28
D gene: TRBD1

CDR3 protein: CASTGEGGTDTQYF
CDR3 DNA: TGTGCCAGCACCGGTGAGGGGGGGACAGATACGCAGTATTTT
clone size: few
J gene: TRBJ2-3
V gene: TRBV2
D gene: NA

CDR3 protein: CAITPSRGDYEQYF
CDR3 DNA: TGTGCCATCACCCCGTCCAGGGGGGACTACGAGCAGTACTTC
clone size: few
J gene: TRBJ2-7
V gene: TRBV10-3
D gene: NA

CDR3 protein: CAWRAGRGEQYF
CDR3 DNA: TGTGCCTGGAGGGCAGGGCGGGGCGAGCAGTACTTC
clone size: few
J gene: TRBJ2-7
V gene: TRBV30
D gene: NA

CDR3 protein: CASSLVQGARGYTF
CDR3 DNA: TGCGCCAGCAGCTTGGTGCAGGGGGCCCGAGGCTACACCTTC
clone size: NA
J gene: TRBJ1-2
V gene: TRBV5-1
D gene: TRBD1

CDR3 protein: CASPPRGIGYNEQFF
CDR3 DNA: TGTGCCAGCCCACCCCGGGGGATAGGGTACAATGAGCAGTTCTTC
clone size: many
J gene: TRBJ2-1
V gene: TRBV28
D gene: NA

CDR3 protein: CASSSTGLYTGELFF
CDR3 DNA: TGTGCCAGCAGTTCCACGGGACTGTACACCGGGGAGCTGTTTTTT
clone size: few
J gene: TRBJ2-2
V gene: TRBV28
D gene: NA

CDR3 protein: CASSGGGGQETQYF
CDR3 DNA: TGTGCCAGCAGCGGGGGCGGGGGGCAAGAGACCCAGTACTTC
clone size: NA
J gene: TRBJ2-5
V gene: TRBV9
D gene: TRBD2

CDR3 protein: CASSLSSPPPSYEQYF
CDR3 DNA: TGTGCCAGCAGCTTGAGTTCACCCCCACCCTCATACGAGCAGTACTTC
clone size: NA
J gene: TRBJ2-7
V gene: TRBV11-2
D gene: NA

CDR3 protein: CASSPQGAGGNTIYF
CDR3 DNA: TGTGCCAGCAGCCCCCAGGGGGCAGGTGGAAACACCATATATTTT
clone size: many
J gene: TRBJ1-3
V gene: TRBV7-2
D gene: TRBD1

CDR3 protein: CATQLAGGPQDTQYF
CDR3 DNA: TGTGCCACCCAACTAGCGGGAGGGCCACAAGATACGCAGTATTTT
clone size: few
J gene: TRBJ2-3
V gene: TRBV2
D gene: TRBD2

CDR3 protein: CASSRTSGRADEQFF
CDR3 DNA: TGCGCCAGCAGCAGGACTAGCGGGAGGGCCGATGAGCAGTTCTTC
clone size: NA
J gene: TRBJ2-1
V gene: TRBV5-1
D gene: TRBD2

CDR3 protein: CASSDRGRVGGYTF
CDR3 DNA: TGTGCCAGTAGTGACAGGGGGCGCGTAGGTGGCTACACCTTC
clone size: NA
J gene: TRBJ1-2
V gene: TRBV19
D gene: TRBD1

CDR3 protein: CASSLPPSPLSF
CDR3 DNA: TGTGCCAGCAGCTTGCCCCCCTCTCCTCTTTCCTTC
clone size: few
J gene: TRBJ1-2
V gene: TRBV5-4
D gene: NA

CDR3 protein: CASSEGGTEAFF
CDR3 DNA: TGTGCCAGCAGTGAAGGCGGAACTGAAGCTTTCTTT
clone size: NA
J gene: TRBJ1-1
V gene: TRBV2
D gene: NA

CDR3 protein: CASTASGSTDTQYF
CDR3 DNA: TGTGCCAGTACCGCTAGCGGGAGCACAGATACGCAGTATTTT
clone size: NA
J gene: TRBJ2-3
V gene: TRBV19
D gene: TRBD2

CDR3 protein: CASSWDYGPQHF
CDR3 DNA: TGTGCCAGCAGCTGGGACTATGGGCCCCAGCATTTT
clone size: NA
J gene: TRBJ1-5
V gene: TRBV5-5
D gene: NA

CDR3 protein: CSVAIWTSVSTDTQYF
CDR3 DNA: TGCAGCGTTGCGATATGGACTAGCGTAAGCACAGATACGCAGTATTTT
clone size: NA
J gene: TRBJ2-3
V gene: TRBV29-1
D gene: TRBD2

CDR3 protein: CASSPGTGFLREQYF
CDR3 DNA: TGTGCCAGCTCACCCGGGACAGGGTTTCTCCGGGAGCAGTACTTC
clone size: NA
J gene: TRBJ2-7
V gene: TRBV18
D gene: TRBD1

CDR3 protein: CASSQVVPGHPRPTEAFF
CDR3 DNA: TGCGCCAGCAGCCAAGTTGTGCCGGGACATCCGAGGCCCACTGAAGCTTTCTTT
clone size: few
J gene: TRBJ1-1
V gene: TRBV4-3
D gene: NA

CDR3 protein: CASSEQGGTGNTIYF
CDR3 DNA: TGTGCCAGCTCAGAACAAGGAGGGACTGGAAACACCATATATTTT
clone size: few
J gene: TRBJ1-3
V gene: TRBV18
D gene: NA

CDR3 protein: CASTLGSGLQETQYF
CDR3 DNA: TGTGCCAGCACCCTTGGGTCGGGACTTCAAGAGACCCAGTACTTC
clone size: many
J gene: TRBJ2-5
V gene: TRBV11-2
D gene: NA

CDR3 protein: CASSPSGPGTDEQFF
CDR3 DNA: TGTGCCAGCTCACCGAGCGGGCCCGGTACGGATGAGCAGTTCTTC
clone size: NA
J gene: TRBJ2-1
V gene: TRBV18
D gene: NA

CDR3 protein: CASSLQYGYTF
CDR3 DNA: TGTGCCAGCAGTTTACAATATGGCTACACCTTC
clone size: NA
J gene: TRBJ1-2
V gene: TRBV28
D gene: NA

CDR3 protein: CASSSPSQGYGYTF
CDR3 DNA: TGTGCCAGCAGCTCACCCTCACAGGGGTACGGCTACACCTTC
clone size: NA
J gene: TRBJ1-2
V gene: TRBV7-3
D gene: TRBD1

CDR3 protein: CASSASDEKLFF
CDR3 DNA: TGTGCCAGCAGCGCGTCGGATGAAAAACTGTTTTTT
clone size: few
J gene: TRBJ1-4
V gene: TRBV6-6
D gene: NA

CDR3 protein: CSVETPTGGGTEAFF
CDR3 DNA: TGCAGCGTTGAAACCCCGACAGGGGGCGGCACTGAAGCTTTCTTT
clone size: NA
J gene: TRBJ1-1
V gene: TRBV29-1
D gene: TRBD1

CDR3 protein: CASSHSGFTYNEQFF
CDR3 DNA: TGTGCCAGCAGCCACTCAGGGTTTACCTACAATGAGCAGTTCTTC
clone size: few
J gene: TRBJ2-1
V gene: TRBV14
D gene: NA

CDR3 protein: CVAGDFSYEQYF
CDR3 DNA: TGTGTCGCCGGGGATTTCTCCTACGAGCAGTACTTC
clone size: many
J gene: TRBJ2-7
V gene: TRBV2
D gene: NA

CDR3 protein: CASSLWETETQYF
CDR3 DNA: TGCGCCAGCAGCTTGTGGGAGACCGAGACCCAGTACTTC
clone size: few
J gene: TRBJ2-5
V gene: TRBV5-1
D gene: NA

CDR3 protein: CASSTRLAGELDTQYF
CDR3 DNA: TGTGCCAGCAGCACCCGACTAGCGGGAGAATTAGATACGCAGTATTTT
clone size: few
J gene: TRBJ2-3
V gene: TRBV7-2
D gene: TRBD2

CDR3 protein: CASSLSSGDYGYTF
CDR3 DNA: TGTGCCAGCAGCTTGAGTTCGGGGGACTATGGCTACACCTTC
clone size: few
J gene: TRBJ1-2
V gene: TRBV11-2
D gene: NA

CDR3 protein: CASSLWTGRYEQYF
CDR3 DNA: TGTGCCAGCAGTTTATGGACAGGGAGGTACGAGCAGTACTTC
clone size: few
J gene: TRBJ2-7
V gene: TRBV28
D gene: NA

CDR3 protein: CASSPGLAKDTQYF
CDR3 DNA: TGCGCCAGCAGCCCCGGACTAGCGAAAGATACGCAGTATTTT
clone size: NA
J gene: TRBJ2-3
V gene: TRBV5-1
D gene: TRBD2

CDR3 protein: CASSLSATGVTNEKLFF
CDR3 DNA: TGTGCCAGCAGCTTATCCGCCACGGGAGTAACTAATGAAAAACTGTTTTTT
clone size: NA
J gene: TRBJ1-4
V gene: TRBV7-9
D gene: NA

CDR3 protein: CSVERVGGPWDTQYF
CDR3 DNA: TGCAGCGTTGAACGCGTGGGAGGCCCGTGGGATACGCAGTATTTT
clone size: few
J gene: TRBJ2-3
V gene: TRBV29-1
D gene: NA

CDR3 protein: CASSGGTSLLIGELFF
CDR3 DNA: TGTGCCAGCAGTGGAGGGACTAGCTTGCTAATCGGGGAGCTGTTTTTT
clone size: few
J gene: TRBJ2-2
V gene: TRBV6-1
D gene: TRBD2

CDR3 protein: CASSPTGTGGNTEAFF
CDR3 DNA: TGTGCCAGCTCACCGACCGGGACAGGAGGGAACACTGAAGCTTTCTTT
clone size: NA
J gene: TRBJ1-1
V gene: TRBV18
D gene: TRBD1

CDR3 protein: CASSSRDSGMETQYF
CDR3 DNA: TGTGCCAGCAGCTCACGGGACAGTGGAATGGAGACCCAGTACTTC
clone size: NA
J gene: TRBJ2-5
V gene: TRBV7-3
D gene: TRBD1

CDR3 protein: CSVDIADRAGYGYTF
CDR3 DNA: TGCAGCGTTGACATTGCTGACAGGGCAGGCTATGGCTACACCTTC
clone size: NA
J gene: TRBJ1-2
V gene: TRBV29-1
D gene: TRBD1

CDR3 protein: CSVEARDTNTEAFF
CDR3 DNA: TGCAGCGTTGAAGCCCGGGACACTAACACTGAAGCTTTCTTT
clone size: NA
J gene: TRBJ1-1
V gene: TRBV29-1
D gene: NA

CDR3 protein: CASSLGTNSATDTQYF
CDR3 DNA: TGCGCCAGCAGCTTGGGGACAAATTCGGCCACAGATACGCAGTATTTT
clone size: few
J gene: TRBJ2-3
V gene: TRBV5-1
D gene: NA

CDR3 protein: CASSPDRVTGELFF
CDR3 DNA: TGTGCCAGCAGTCCGGACAGGGTCACCGGGGAGCTGTTTTTT
clone size: NA
J gene: TRBJ2-2
V gene: TRBV2
D gene: TRBD1

CDR3 protein: CASGQGSYNEQFF
CDR3 DNA: TGTGCCAGTGGACAGGGCAGCTACAATGAGCAGTTCTTC
clone size: NA
J gene: TRBJ2-1
V gene: TRBV6-5
D gene: TRBD1

CDR3 protein: CASSTGSGYTF
CDR3 DNA: TGTGCCAGCAGCACAGGGAGTGGCTACACCTTC
clone size: NA
J gene: TRBJ1-2
V gene: TRBV28
D gene: NA

CDR3 protein: CASSRQGPENSPLHF
CDR3 DNA: TGTGCCAGCAGCCGACAGGGGCCCGAAAATTCACCCCTCCACTTT
clone size: few
J gene: TRBJ1-6
V gene: TRBV2
D gene: TRBD1

CDR3 protein: CASSRGINTEAFF
CDR3 DNA: TGTGCCAGCAGCCGGGGAATCAACACTGAAGCTTTCTTT
clone size: NA
J gene: TRBJ1-1
V gene: TRBV7-9
D gene: NA

CDR3 protein: CASSYSQGTGNTIYF
CDR3 DNA: TGTGCCAGCAGCTATTCGCAGGGAACTGGAAACACCATATATTTT
clone size: few
J gene: TRBJ1-3
V gene: TRBV7-9
D gene: NA

CDR3 protein: CASSRSSVTDTQYF
CDR3 DNA: TGTGCCAGTAGTCGAAGCTCGGTGACAGATACGCAGTATTTT
clone size: few
J gene: TRBJ2-3
V gene: TRBV19
D gene: NA

CDR3 protein: CASSPPNGQGAEGYTF
CDR3 DNA: TGTGCCAGCTCACCACCGAACGGACAGGGGGCGGAAGGCTACACCTTC
clone size: few
J gene: TRBJ1-2
V gene: TRBV18
D gene: TRBD1

CDR3 protein: CATSRDGQDNQPQHF
CDR3 DNA: TGTGCCACCAGCAGAGATGGGCAGGACAATCAGCCCCAGCATTTT
clone size: few
J gene: TRBJ1-5
V gene: TRBV15
D gene: NA

CDR3 protein: CASSQLGQGNEKLFF
CDR3 DNA: TGCGCCAGCAGCCAACTCGGACAGGGGAATGAAAAACTGTTTTTT
clone size: few
J gene: TRBJ1-4
V gene: TRBV4-1
D gene: TRBD1

CDR3 protein: CAISFPGGNEQFF
CDR3 DNA: TGTGCCATCAGTTTCCCCGGGGGGAATGAGCAGTTCTTC
clone size: NA
J gene: TRBJ2-1
V gene: TRBV10-3
D gene: TRBD2

CDR3 protein: CASRMTGGDTGELFF
CDR3 DNA: TGTGCCAGCAGGATGACAGGGGGTGACACCGGGGAGCTGTTTTTT
clone size: NA
J gene: TRBJ2-2
V gene: TRBV6-1
D gene: TRBD1

CDR3 protein: CASSYTSGQTYEQYF
CDR3 DNA: TGCGCCAGCAGCTATACTAGCGGCCAAACCTACGAGCAGTACTTC
clone size: few
J gene: TRBJ2-7
V gene: TRBV5-1
D gene: TRBD2

CDR3 protein: CASSRRTDNQPQHF
CDR3 DNA: TGTGCCAGCAGTCGTCGGACAGACAATCAGCCCCAGCATTTT
clone size: NA
J gene: TRBJ1-5
V gene: TRBV6-6
D gene: NA